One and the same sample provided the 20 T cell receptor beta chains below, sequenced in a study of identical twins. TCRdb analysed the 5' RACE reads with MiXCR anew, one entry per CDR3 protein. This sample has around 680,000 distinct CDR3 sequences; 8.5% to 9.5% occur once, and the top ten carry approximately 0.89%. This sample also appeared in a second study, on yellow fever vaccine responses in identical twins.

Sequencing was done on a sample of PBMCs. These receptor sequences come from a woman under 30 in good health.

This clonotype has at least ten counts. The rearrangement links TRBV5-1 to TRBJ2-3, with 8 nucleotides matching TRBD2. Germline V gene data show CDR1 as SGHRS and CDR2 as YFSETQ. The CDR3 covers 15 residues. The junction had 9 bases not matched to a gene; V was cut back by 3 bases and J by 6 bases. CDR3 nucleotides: TGCGCCAGCAGCTCAGCGGGGGCGCCACTCGATACGCAGTATTTT. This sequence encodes CASSSAGAPLDTQYF. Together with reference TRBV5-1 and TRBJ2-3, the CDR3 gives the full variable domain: KAGVTQTPRYLIKTRGQQVTLSCSPISGHRSVSWYQQTPGQGLQFLFEYFSETQRNKGNFPGRFSGRQFSNSRSEMNVSTLELGDSALYLCASSSAGAPLDTQYFGPGTRLTVL.

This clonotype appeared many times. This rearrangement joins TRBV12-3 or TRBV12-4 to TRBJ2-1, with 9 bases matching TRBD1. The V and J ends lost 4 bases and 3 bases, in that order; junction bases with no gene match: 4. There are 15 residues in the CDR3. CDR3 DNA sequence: TGTGCCAGCAGTTCAGAGGGACAGGGCTACAATGAGCAGTTCTTC. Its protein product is CASSSEGQGYNEQFF.

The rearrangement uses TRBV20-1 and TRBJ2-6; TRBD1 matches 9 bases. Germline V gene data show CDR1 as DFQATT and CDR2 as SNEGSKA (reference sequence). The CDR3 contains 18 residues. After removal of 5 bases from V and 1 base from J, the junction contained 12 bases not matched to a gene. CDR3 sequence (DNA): TGCAGTGCTGGCGGTTTGGGACAGGGAACATCTGGGGCCAACGTCCTGACTTTC. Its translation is CSAGGLGQGTSGANVLTF.

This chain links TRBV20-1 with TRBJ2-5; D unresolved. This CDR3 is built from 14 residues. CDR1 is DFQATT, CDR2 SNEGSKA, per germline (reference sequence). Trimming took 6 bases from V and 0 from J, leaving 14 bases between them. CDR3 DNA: TGCAGTGCCCAACCGCATAGCAACCAAGAGACCCAGTACTTC. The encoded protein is CSAQPHSNQETQYF.

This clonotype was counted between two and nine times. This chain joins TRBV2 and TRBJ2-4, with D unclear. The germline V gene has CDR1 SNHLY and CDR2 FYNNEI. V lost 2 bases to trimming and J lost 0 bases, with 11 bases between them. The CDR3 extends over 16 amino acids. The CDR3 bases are TGTGCCAGCAGTGAATTCGGCGGTCTAGCCAAAAACATTCAGTACTTC. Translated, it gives CASSEFGGLAKNIQYF.

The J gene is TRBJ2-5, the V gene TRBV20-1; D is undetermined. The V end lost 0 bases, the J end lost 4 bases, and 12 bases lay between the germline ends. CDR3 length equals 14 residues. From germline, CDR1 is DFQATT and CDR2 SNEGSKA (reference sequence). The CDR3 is CSARDSRRLETQYF. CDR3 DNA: TGCAGTGCTAGAGATAGCAGACGCCTAGAGACCCAGTACTTC.

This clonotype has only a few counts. This CDR3 reads CSAARLGDTQYF. The DNA of the CDR3 is TGCAGTGCTGCACGCCTAGGGGATACGCAGTATTTT. The gene calls are TRBV20-1 and TRBJ2-3; D uncertain. The CDR3 contains 12 residues. Germline V gene lookup returns CDR1 DFQATT and CDR2 SNEGSKA (reference sequence). The V end was cut by 5 bases, the J end by 6 bases, with 12 bases between.

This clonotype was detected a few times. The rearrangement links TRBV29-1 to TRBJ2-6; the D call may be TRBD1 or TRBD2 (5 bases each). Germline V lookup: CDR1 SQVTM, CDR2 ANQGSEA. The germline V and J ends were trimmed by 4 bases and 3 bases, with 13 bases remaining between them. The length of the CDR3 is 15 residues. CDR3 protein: CSVAGTVRGANVLTF. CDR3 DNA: TGCAGCGTTGCTGGGACGGTCCGTGGGGCCAACGTCCTGACTTTC.

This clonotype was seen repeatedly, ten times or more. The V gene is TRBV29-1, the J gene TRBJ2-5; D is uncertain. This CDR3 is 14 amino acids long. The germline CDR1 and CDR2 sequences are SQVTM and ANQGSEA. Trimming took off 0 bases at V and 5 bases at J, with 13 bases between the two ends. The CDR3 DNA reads TGCAGCGTTGAAGAACTCGCTAGTCGGGAGACCCAGTACTTC. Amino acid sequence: CSVEELASRETQYF. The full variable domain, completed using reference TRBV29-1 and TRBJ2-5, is SAVISQKPSRDICQRGTSLTIQCQVDSQVTMMFWYRQQPGQSLTLIATANQGSEATYESGFVIDKFPISRPNLTFSTLTVSNMSPEDSSIYLCSVEELASRETQYFGPGTRLLVL.

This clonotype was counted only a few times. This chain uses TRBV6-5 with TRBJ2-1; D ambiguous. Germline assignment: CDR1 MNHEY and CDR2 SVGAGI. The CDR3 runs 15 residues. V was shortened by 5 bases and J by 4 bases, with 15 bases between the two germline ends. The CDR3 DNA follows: TGTGCCAGCAGTAACGGACCTACTGCGTACAATGAGCAGTTCTTC. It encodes CASSNGPTAYNEQFF.

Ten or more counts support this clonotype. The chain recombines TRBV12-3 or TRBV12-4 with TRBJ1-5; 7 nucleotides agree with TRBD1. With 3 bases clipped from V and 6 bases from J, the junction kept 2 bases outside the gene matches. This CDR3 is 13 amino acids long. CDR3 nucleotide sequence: TGTGCCAGCAGTTTTCGACAGGGTCAGCCCCAGCATTTT. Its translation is CASSFRQGQPQHF.

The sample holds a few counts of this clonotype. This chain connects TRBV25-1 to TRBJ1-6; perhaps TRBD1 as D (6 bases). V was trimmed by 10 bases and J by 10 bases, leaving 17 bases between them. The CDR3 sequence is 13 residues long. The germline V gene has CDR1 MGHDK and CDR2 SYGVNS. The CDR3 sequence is CATSRGAESPLHF. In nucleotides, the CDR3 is TGTGCCACCTCCCGGGGGGCCGAGTCACCCCTCCACTTT.

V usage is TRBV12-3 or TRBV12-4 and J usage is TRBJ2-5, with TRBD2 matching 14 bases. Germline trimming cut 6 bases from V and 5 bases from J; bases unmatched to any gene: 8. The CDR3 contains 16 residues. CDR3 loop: CASRPTSGGVWETQYF. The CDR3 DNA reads TGTGCCAGCAGACCGACTAGCGGGGGGGTCTGGGAGACCCAGTACTTC.

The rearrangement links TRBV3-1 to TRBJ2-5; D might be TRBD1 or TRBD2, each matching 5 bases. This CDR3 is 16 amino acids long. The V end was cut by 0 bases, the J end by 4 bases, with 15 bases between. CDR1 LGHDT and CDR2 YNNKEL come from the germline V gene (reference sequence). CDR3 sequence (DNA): TGTGCCAGCAGCCAAGAGTCTAGGGGAGTCGGAGAGACCCAGTACTTC. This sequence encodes CASSQESRGVGETQYF.

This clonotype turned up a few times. The CDR3 nucleotides read TGTGCCAGCACTGGGGCCATGTTAGGGCGGGAAGAGACCCAGTACTTC. Its translation is CASTGAMLGREETQYF. The chain is built from TRBV3-1 and TRBJ2-5, with D perhaps being TRBD1 or TRBD2 (5 bases each). V gave up 7 bases and J gave up 3 bases, with 21 bases separating them. From germline, CDR1 is LGHDT and CDR2 YNNKEL (reference sequence). CDR3 size: 16 residues.

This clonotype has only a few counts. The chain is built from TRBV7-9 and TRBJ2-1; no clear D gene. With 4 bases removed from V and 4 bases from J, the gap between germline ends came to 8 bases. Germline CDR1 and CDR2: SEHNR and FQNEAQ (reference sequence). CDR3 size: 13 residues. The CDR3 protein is CASSSLFYNEQFF. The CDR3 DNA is TGTGCCAGCAGCTCCCTATTTTACAATGAGCAGTTCTTC.

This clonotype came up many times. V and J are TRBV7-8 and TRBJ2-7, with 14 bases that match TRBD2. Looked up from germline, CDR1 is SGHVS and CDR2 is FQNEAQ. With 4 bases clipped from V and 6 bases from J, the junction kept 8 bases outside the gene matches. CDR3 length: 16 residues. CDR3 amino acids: CASSSRVGLAGGEQYF. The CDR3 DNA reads TGTGCCAGCAGCTCGAGAGTCGGACTAGCGGGAGGCGAGCAGTACTTC. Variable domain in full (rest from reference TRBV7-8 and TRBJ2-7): GAGVSQSPRYKVAKRGQDVALRCDPISGHVSLFWYQQALGQGPEFLTYFQNEAQLDKSGLPSDRFFAERPEGSVSTLKIQRTQQEDSAVYLCASSSRVGLAGGEQYFGPGTRLTVT.

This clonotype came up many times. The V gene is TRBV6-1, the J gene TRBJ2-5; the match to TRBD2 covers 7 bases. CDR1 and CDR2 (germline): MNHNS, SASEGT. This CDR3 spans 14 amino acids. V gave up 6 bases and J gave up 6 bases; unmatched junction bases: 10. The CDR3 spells CASSPAGLEKTQYF. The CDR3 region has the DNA TGTGCCAGCAGCCCGGCCGGACTAGAGAAGACCCAGTACTTC.

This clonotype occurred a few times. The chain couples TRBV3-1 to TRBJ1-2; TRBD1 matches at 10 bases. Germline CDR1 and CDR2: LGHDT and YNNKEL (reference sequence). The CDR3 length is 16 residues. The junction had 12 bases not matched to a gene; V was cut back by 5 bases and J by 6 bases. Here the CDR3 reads CASSYKMFGTGDGYTF. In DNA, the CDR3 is TGTGCCAGCAGCTACAAGATGTTCGGGACAGGGGATGGCTACACCTTC.

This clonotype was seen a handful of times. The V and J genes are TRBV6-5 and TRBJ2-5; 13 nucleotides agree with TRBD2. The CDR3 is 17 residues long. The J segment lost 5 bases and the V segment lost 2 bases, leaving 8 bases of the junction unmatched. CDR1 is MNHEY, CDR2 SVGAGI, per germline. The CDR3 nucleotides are TGTGCCAGCAGTTACGGATGGGGACTAGCGGGGTCTGAGACCCAGTACTTC. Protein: CASSYGWGLAGSETQYF.